Each of the 17 T cell receptor beta chains below was sequenced from the same sample in a study of T cell responses to AZD1222 COVID-19 vaccine. Data came from immunoSEQ multiplex PCR; TCRdb stores just in-frame clones and leaves some out. The table includes over 110,000 clones, about 90% detected once. Sample: peripheral blood, taken 28 days after the second AZD1222 dose. The receptors come from an adult who received the AZD1222 COVID-19 vaccine.

The chain combines TRBV5-6 with TRBJ2-1, with a possible D match to TRBD2 (6 bases). This CDR3 comprises 15 residues. The V end was cut by 1 base, the J end by 10 bases, with 18 bases between. Germline V gene data show CDR1 as SGHDT and CDR2 as YYEEEE. The CDR3 DNA follows: TGTGCCAGCAGCTTGCTAGACTCCGGAGGGTTCGAGCAGTTCTTC. Translation: CASSLLDSGGFEQFF.

The rearrangement uses TRBV2 and TRBJ1-1; D ambiguous. The germline V gene encodes CDR1 SNHLY and CDR2 FYNNEI. Trimming took off 6 bases at V and 7 bases at J, with 15 bases between the two ends. This CDR3 has 13 residues. The CDR3 sequence: CASSASRGFEAFF. In DNA form, the CDR3 reads TGTGCCAGCAGCGCCTCTCGGGGATTTGAAGCTTTCTTT.

The CDR3, as DNA: TGTGCCAGCAGGAGACTAGCGGGAAATGAGCAGTTCTTC. As protein: CASRRLAGNEQFF. V gene TRBV6-5 combines with J gene TRBJ2-1, with 11 bases matching TRBD2. With V trimmed by 6 bases and J by 7 bases, 2 bases remained unmatched. Germline loops: CDR1 MNHEY, CDR2 SVGAGI. This CDR3 region has 13 residues.

This chain joins TRBV7-9 and TRBJ1-3; the D is unclear. The length of the CDR3 is 15 residues. Germline V gene data show CDR1 as SEHNR and CDR2 as FQNEAQ (reference sequence). Trimming pared 7 bases from V and 0 bases from J, leaving 13 bases between. The CDR3 nucleotides are TGTGCCAGCAAAATACTGGGCTACTCTGGAAACACCATATATTTT. The encoded protein is CASKILGYSGNTIYF.

The chain uses TRBV10-3 and TRBJ1-2; D uncertain. This CDR3 is built from 15 residues. Germline assignment: CDR1 ENHRY and CDR2 SYGVKD. Trimming removed 0 bases at V and 1 base at J, with 9 bases between. The CDR3 loop is CAISESWQLNYGYTF. CDR3 nucleotide sequence: TGTGCCATCAGTGAGTCTTGGCAGCTTAACTATGGCTACACCTTC.

In its sample, this clone was seen a few times. The V call is TRBV9, the J call TRBJ2-1; no clear D. Trimming took off 2 bases at V and 9 bases at J, with 12 bases between the two ends. Germline V gene data show CDR1 as SGDLS and CDR2 as YYNGEE. CDR3 length equals 13 residues. DNA of the CDR3: TGTGCCAGCAGCGTTGACGGCTTGGGTGAGCAGTTCTTC. Protein sequence: CASSVDGLGEQFF.

This clone was seen a few times. The rearrangement joins TRBV27 to TRBJ1-5; D is perhaps TRBD1 (5 bases). The V and J ends lost 6 bases and 3 bases respectively, with 12 bases between them. Germline CDR1 reads MNHEY; CDR2 reads SMNVEV (reference sequence). The CDR3 runs to 14 residues. CDR3 residues: CASSRVGVNQPQHF. The CDR3 region has the DNA TGTGCCAGCAGCCGTGTGGGGGTCAATCAGCCCCAGCATTTT.

The gene calls are TRBV14 and TRBJ1-4; 7 nucleotides agree with TRBD1. J was trimmed by 7 bases and V by 5 bases; bases with no gene match: 7. This CDR3 is 14 amino acids long. Germline V lookup: CDR1 SGHDN, CDR2 FVKESK. The DNA of the CDR3 is TGTGCCAGCAGCGGAGGGGGCGCCGGTGAAAAACTGTTTTTT. Its protein product is CASSGGGAGEKLFF. The entire variable domain, with the rest obtained from reference TRBV14 and TRBJ1-4, is as follows: EAGVTQFPSHSVIEKGQTVTLRCDPISGHDNLYWYRRVMGKEIKFLLHFVKESKQDESGMPNNRFLAERTGGTYSTLKVQPAELEDSGVYFCASSGGGAGEKLFFGSGTQLSVL.

CDR3 nucleotides: TGTGCCAGCTCACCACCGAGACAGGGGTTCGGGGAGCTGTTTTTT. Protein sequence: CASSPPRQGFGELFF. The chain is built from TRBV18 and TRBJ2-2; 8 positions match TRBD1. V trimming: 0 bases; J trimming: 7 bases; junction bases outside the gene matches: 4. Per germline, CDR1 KGHSH and CDR2 LQKENI. The CDR3 sequence is 15 residues long. The complete variable domain, with remaining parts taken from reference TRBV18 and TRBJ2-2, reads NAGVMQNPRHLVRRRGQEARLRCSPMKGHSHVYWYRQLPEEGLKFMVYLQKENIIDESGMPKERFSAEFPKEGPSILRIQQVVRGDSAAYFCASSPPRQGFGELFFGEGSRLTVL.

CDR3 sequence reads: CASSPGGYTQYF. The DNA of the CDR3 is TGTGCCAGCAGTCCCGGTGGGTATACGCAGTATTTT. V usage is TRBV14 and J usage is TRBJ2-3; D gene ambiguous. The germline V and J ends were trimmed by 6 bases and 7 bases, with 11 bases remaining between them. There are 12 residues in the CDR3. Germline assignment: CDR1 SGHDN and CDR2 FVKESK.

This clone has more than one count but fewer than ten. V and J are TRBV27 and TRBJ2-1; 7 nucleotides match TRBD2. The CDR3 totals 15 residues. The J segment lost 3 bases and the V segment lost 5 bases, leaving 7 bases of the junction unmatched. CDR1 is MNHEY and CDR2 is SMNVEV in the germline V gene (reference sequence). The CDR3 loop is CASSQIGTIYNEQFF. The DNA of the CDR3 is TGTGCCAGCAGTCAGATTGGGACTATCTACAATGAGCAGTTCTTC.

This clone was recorded once. The genes are TRBV28 and TRBJ1-5; D call uncertain. The CDR3 sequence is 17 residues long. V was trimmed by 3 bases and J by 3 bases, leaving 18 bases between them. The germline V gene encodes CDR1 MDHEN and CDR2 SYDVKM. The CDR3 protein is CASSFPGGSGPNQPQHF. CDR3 DNA sequence: TGTGCCAGCAGTTTTCCCGGAGGGAGCGGCCCCAATCAGCCCCAGCATTTT.

DNA for the CDR3: TGTGCCAGCAGCTTTCCCACCGGGGAGCTGTTTTTT. Its translation: CASSFPTGELFF. The J gene is TRBJ2-2, the V gene TRBV5-4; D is undetermined. The CDR3 has 12 amino acids. The V and J ends lost 2 bases and 4 bases respectively, with 3 bases between them. Germline values: CDR1 SGHNT, CDR2 YYREEE (reference sequence).

The chain links TRBV3-1 (or the pseudogene TRBV3-2) to TRBJ1-1, with 7 positions matching TRBD1. V trimming: 4 bases; J trimming: 6 bases; junction bases outside the gene matches: 11. From germline, CDR1 is LGHDT and CDR2 YNNKEL (reference sequence). The CDR3 length is 15 residues. Here the CDR3 DNA reads TGTGCCAGCAGCCCTCGAACAGGGGTTCGAGCTGAAGCTTTCTTT. Residues: CASSPRTGVRAEAFF.

This clone has a single count. Here the CDR3 omits its conserved ending phenylalanine or tryptophan, so a read error is the likely source. It is unclear where the CDR3 begins or ends on the DNA, so no DNA is shown, and the CDR3 is as TCRdb lists it. The chain couples TRBV3-1 (or the pseudogene TRBV3-2) to TRBJ2-7; TRBD2 is the table's D call and was not checked against the DNA. The CDR3 spans 12 amino acids, including both terminal residues. From germline, CDR1 is LGHDT and CDR2 YNNKEL (reference sequence). Here the CDR3 reads CASSSLVAPRGD.

This sequence joins TRBV18 and TRBJ1-3; possibly TRBD1 for D (6 bases). This CDR3 is built from 17 residues. Trimming took off 6 bases at V and 0 bases at J, with 18 bases between the two ends. CDR1 is KGHSH and CDR2 is LQKENI in the germline V gene. The CDR3 DNA is TGTGCCAGCTCCCAGGGGAGACGGCGATTCTCTGGAAACACCATATATTTT. Protein product: CASSQGRRRFSGNTIYF.

The chain employs TRBV6-2 or TRBV6-3 and TRBJ1-5; a possible D gene is TRBD1 (6 bases). The CDR3 spans 13 residues. CDR1 MNHEY and CDR2 SVGEGT come from the germline V gene. V was cut by 5 bases and J by 3 bases, with 8 bases left in between. The CDR3 loop reads CASSGTINQPQHF. As DNA, the CDR3 is TGTGCCAGCAGTGGGACAATCAATCAGCCCCAGCATTTT.